This TCR beta chain was sequenced for a study of T-cell reconstitution after alpha-beta-depleted transplantation in children. Notes on this clonotype: The antigen remains undetermined. This clone may be a read error of a much larger clone one base away.

The library targeted TCRbeta and was prepared with unique molecular identifiers. Using its own MiXCR run on the PCR reads, TCRdb lists one record per CDR3 protein. Among over 200,000 distinct CDR3 sequences listed, approximately 11% were seen once. Germline V CDR1 and CDR2: LNHNV, YYDKDF (reference sequence). CDR3 length: 16 residues. Findings of the study overall: Day-60 TCRbeta diversity that was high in some patients was derived from surviving recipient T cells and thymic progenitors. One year after transplant, T-cell counts and diversity came mostly from newly produced T cells.

This sequence originates from a child younger than two with acute myeloid leukemia, due to receive a stem cell transplant. The material sequenced was PBMCs, taken before TCRalphabeta/CD19-depleted stem cell transplant. The chain couples TRBV15 to TRBJ2-3; 7 bases match TRBD2. In DNA, the CDR3 is TGTGCCACCAACAGAGATCGGACTAGTCGGACAGATACGCAGTATTTT. This sequence encodes CATNRDRTSRTDTQYF.